These 19 T cell receptor beta chains originate from one sample sequenced in a study of Ad26.COV2.S vaccination and SARS-CoV-2 variants. Regarding treatment: some 20 received Ad26.COV2.S at low or high dose, single or two shots; 5 received placebo; per-sample allocation not given. Sampling took place 63 days after the first vaccine or placebo injection. TCRdb's table, derived via immunoSEQ multiplex PCR, lists solely in-frame clones and lacks some. This table has about 430,000 clones, roughly 90% appearing once. The source material was peripheral blood, sampled in a trial of Ad26.COV2.S vaccine versus placebo. These receptors all stem from a person aged 18 to 65 who received the Ad26.COV2.S COVID-19 vaccine or a placebo.

The chain employs TRBV5-1 and TRBJ1-4, with 12 positions matching TRBD1. This CDR3 is built from 17 residues. The V gene end was trimmed by 4 bases and the J gene end by 3 bases; junction bases not matched to a gene: 7. Germline CDR1 and CDR2: SGHRS and YFSETQ. The DNA of the CDR3 is TGCGCCAGCAGCGTGGGACAGGGGGCGTCGGCTAATGAAAAACTGTTTTTT. This codes for CASSVGQGASANEKLFF.

This chain links TRBV6-2 or TRBV6-3 with TRBJ2-1, with TRBD2 matching over 7 bases. The CDR3 extends over 14 amino acids. Germline lookup yields CDR1 MNHEY and CDR2 SVGEGT. J gave up 4 bases and V 2 bases, and 2 bases lay outside the gene matches. The CDR3 DNA is TGTGCCAGCAGTTACGAACTAGCGTACAATGAGCAGTTCTTC. Translating it yields CASSYELAYNEQFF.

The genes are TRBV12-3 or TRBV12-4 and TRBJ1-4, with D possibly being TRBD1 (5 bases). The CDR3 length is 13 residues. V was trimmed by 3 bases and J by 7 bases, leaving 9 bases between them. CDR3 region: CASSFLGGEKLFF. The CDR3 DNA is TGTGCCAGCAGTTTCCTTGGGGGTGAAAAACTGTTTTTT.

This clone has a single count. The chain carries TRBV7-6 and TRBJ2-2, with 8 bases fitting TRBD2. Per the germline V gene, CDR1 is SGHVS and CDR2 is FNYEAQ. V lost 5 bases and J lost 4; bases outside the gene matches: 9. The CDR3 extends over 16 amino acids. CDR3 DNA: TGTGCCAGCAGCACCCGACTAGCGAGTCCCACCGGGGAGCTGTTTTTT. It encodes CASSTRLASPTGELFF.

The CDR3 DNA reads as TGTGCCAGCAGCTTGGCGGGGAGGAGGGCAGATACGCAGTATTTT. It specifies CASSLAGRRADTQYF. The chain links TRBV5-4 to TRBJ2-3, with a weak D call TRBD2 (6 bases). The germline gives CDR1 SGHNT, CDR2 YYREEE (reference sequence). The CDR3 covers 15 residues. V was cut by 0 bases and J by 4 bases, with 12 bases left in between.

The V gene is TRBV4-1, the J gene TRBJ1-1; 9 bases fit TRBD1. The CDR3 contains 15 residues. With V trimmed by 4 bases and J by 4 bases, 7 bases remained unmatched. Germline V lookup: CDR1 MGHRA, CDR2 YSYEKL. CDR3 amino acids: CASSLQGARGTEAFF. CDR3 DNA: TGCGCCAGCAGCCTACAGGGGGCGCGGGGCACTGAAGCTTTCTTT.

The V and J genes are TRBV6-5 and TRBJ2-1; 7 positions agree with TRBD2. This CDR3 has 15 amino acids. J gave up 9 bases and V 2 bases, and 10 bases lay outside the gene matches. The germline gives CDR1 MNHEY, CDR2 SVGAGI. CDR3 sequence: CASSYVGGRVSEQFF. The CDR3 DNA is TGTGCCAGCAGTTACGTAGGCGGGAGAGTCAGTGAGCAGTTCTTC.

The chain is built from TRBV19 and TRBJ2-1, with 8 bases fitting TRBD2. CDR1 and CDR2 from the germline V gene are LNHDA and SQIVND (reference sequence). The CDR3 runs to 15 residues. V was pared by 4 bases and J by 3 bases, with 5 bases of the junction left unmatched. In DNA form, the CDR3 reads TGTGCCAGTAGTACCCCTAGCGGGTTCTACAATGAGCAGTTCTTC. It encodes CASSTPSGFYNEQFF.

The chain employs TRBV5-4 and TRBJ2-3, with 13 bases lining up with TRBD2. Germline values: CDR1 SGHNT, CDR2 YYREEE (reference sequence). V was clipped by 0 bases and J by 4 bases; unmatched bases: 8. This CDR3 has 18 amino acids. The CDR3 DNA reads as TGTGCCAGCAGCTTGGACCTTAGACTAGCGGGAGGTTCAGATACGCAGTATTTT. Protein sequence: CASSLDLRLAGGSDTQYF.

The chain recombines TRBV2 with TRBJ2-3; 7 nucleotides agree with TRBD1. Germline CDR1 SNHLY, CDR2 FYNNEI. This CDR3 is 13 amino acids long. J gave up 0 bases and V 9 bases, and 3 bases lay outside the gene matches. For the CDR3, the DNA is TGTGCCAGACGGGACAGTAGCACAGATACGCAGTATTTT. This codes for CARRDSSTDTQYF.

V and J are TRBV5-4 and TRBJ2-2; D is undetermined. This CDR3 is built from 15 residues. Germline V lookup: CDR1 SGHNT, CDR2 YYREEE (reference sequence). The V end was cut by 0 bases, the J end by 0 bases, with 6 bases between. The DNA of the CDR3 is TGTGCCAGCAGCTTGGACAGTTCGAACACCGGGGAGCTGTTTTTT. Amino acids: CASSLDSSNTGELFF.

This clone was observed a few times. This chain's CDR3 is CASSSPDRGNTGELFF. The CDR3 DNA sequence: TGTGCCAGCAGCTCGCCGGACAGGGGGAACACCGGGGAGCTGTTTTTT. V gene TRBV21-1 combines with J gene TRBJ2-2; TRBD1, the D gene given by the table, was not confirmed from the DNA. TRBV21-1 is annotated as a pseudogene. This CDR3 is built from 16 residues.

The chain carries TRBV6-5 and TRBJ2-5, with TRBD2 matching 8 bases. Germline CDR1 MNHEY, CDR2 SVGAGI. The CDR3 sequence is 16 residues long. V was pared by 4 bases and J by 2 bases, with 9 bases of the junction left unmatched. CDR3 DNA sequence: TGTGCCAGCAGTTGGAAGCGGGGGCAGAATCAAGAGACCCAGTACTTC. As protein: CASSWKRGQNQETQYF.

The chain uses TRBV7-9 and TRBJ1-2; the match to TRBD1 covers 7 bases. V dropped 5 bases and J dropped 8; count of bases not matched to a gene: 8. CDR3 size: 13 residues. Germline assignment: CDR1 SEHNR and CDR2 FQNEAQ (reference sequence). CDR3: CASSRQGLGGYTF. The CDR3 region has the DNA TGTGCCAGCAGCCGACAGGGCCTTGGGGGCTACACCTTC.

The rearrangement links TRBV28 to TRBJ1-2; D not resolved. Trimming left V 6 bases short and J 4 bases short, with 9 bases between. CDR1 and CDR2 from the germline V gene are MDHEN and SYDVKM. This CDR3 comprises 12 residues. The CDR3 DNA is TGTGCCAGCAGGGGTACTATCTATGGCTACACCTTC. Translating gives CASRGTIYGYTF.

The chain has TRBV6-1 and TRBJ1-5; D is unresolved. The CDR3 sequence is 13 residues long. V dropped 1 base and J dropped 6 bases, with 7 bases sitting between them. CDR1 is MNHNS, CDR2 SASEGT, per germline. DNA of the CDR3: TGTGCCAGCAGTGAAGGGACCACTCAGCCCCAGCATTTT. It encodes CASSEGTTQPQHF.

The gene calls are TRBV5-1 and TRBJ2-7, with D tentatively TRBD2 (6 bases). Trimming took off 7 bases at V and 6 bases at J, with 23 bases between the two ends. CDR1 SGHRS and CDR2 YFSETQ come from the germline V gene. CDR3 length: 15 residues. Here the CDR3 DNA reads TGCGCCAGCGCCGAGGGGTCGGGAGTCTCTGCCGAGCAGTACTTC. It translates to CASAEGSGVSAEQYF.

This chain uses TRBV28 with TRBJ2-7; 11 nucleotides align to TRBD2. The length of the CDR3 is 19 residues. Germline CDR1 and CDR2: MDHEN and SYDVKM. V shed 6 bases and J 1 base; nucleotides not matched to a gene: 17. For the CDR3, the DNA is TGTGCCAGCAGCCCCTCCCTCGGACTAGCGGGCTATAGTTCCTACGAGCAGTACTTC. Protein product: CASSPSLGLAGYSSYEQYF.

The chain couples TRBV28 to TRBJ1-1, with a weak D call TRBD1 (5 bases). The CDR3 totals 12 residues. CDR1 is MDHEN and CDR2 is SYDVKM in the germline V gene. V was clipped by 5 bases and J by 8 bases, with 12 bases between them. Written as DNA, the CDR3 is TGTGCCAGCAGTACCCTCTACAGGGAAGCTTTCTTT. Translated: CASSTLYREAFF.